This T cell receptor (beta chain) originates from a study of identifying expanded T cells in peripheral blood. Clones were sequenced by immunoSEQ multiplex PCR, and TCRdb holds only the in-frame ones, with some missing. The sample yields approximately 97,000 clones, about 91% seen once. Study results and caveats: Variance in clone template counts between roughly 2-week samples significantly increased with total template count across all healthy donors.

Healthy donors had no documented immune events, such as infections, while sampled. Points on this clone: Its matching antigen is unknown.

The ends lost 8 bases at V and 5 bases at J; junction bases unmatched: 7. Per germline, CDR1 SQVTM and CDR2 ANQGSEA. The length of the CDR3 is 12 residues. This sequence originates from a person aged 18 to 70 in good health. Sequences were obtained from blood. The V gene is TRBV29-1, the J gene TRBJ2-3; TRBD1 matches 7 bases. The CDR3 DNA reads TGCAGCTTGCGTTCAGGGGGAGATACGCAGTATTTT. Its translation: CSLRSGGDTQYF.